Listed here are 27 T cell receptor beta chains from one sample, sequenced in a study of human thymus T cells. Profiled with immunoSEQ multiplex PCR; TCRdb holds only in-frame clones, not every one. The sample yields tens of thousands of clones, 85% to 95% seen once. Resections that were taken during corrective heart surgery supplied the thymus tissue. The sample comprised thymus tissue. All receptors come from a girl under three years old with a congenital heart defect but otherwise immunologically healthy.

The V and J genes are TRBV19 and TRBJ2-1; either TRBD1 or TRBD2 may supply D (5 bases each). CDR1 LNHDA and CDR2 SQIVND come from the germline V gene (reference sequence). Trimming removed 4 bases at V and 7 bases at J, with 20 bases between. This CDR3 spans 16 amino acids. The CDR3 reads CASSTAGTHKRNEQFF. In DNA, the CDR3 is TGTGCCAGTAGTACGGCCGGGACCCATAAGAGGAATGAGCAGTTCTTC. Full variable domain (missing parts from reference TRBV19 and TRBJ2-1): DGGITQSPKYLFRKEGQNVTLSCEQNLNHDAMYWYRQDPGQGLRLIYYSQIVNDFQKGDIAEGYSVSREKKESFPLTVTSAQKNPTAFYLCASSTAGTHKRNEQFFGPGTRLTVL.

The V and J genes are TRBV6-1 and TRBJ1-4; 9 nucleotides agree with TRBD1. J gave up 8 bases and V 7 bases, and 11 bases lay outside the gene matches. This CDR3 spans 15 amino acids. Germline values: CDR1 MNHNS, CDR2 SASEGT. Here the CDR3 reads CASKRYLTGGEKLFF. For the CDR3, the DNA is TGTGCCAGCAAACGGTATTTGACAGGGGGGGAAAAACTGTTTTTT.

The rearrangement uses TRBV20-1 and TRBJ2-1, with 10 bases matching TRBD1. The CDR3 runs to 11 residues. Germline V gives CDR1 DFQATT, CDR2 SNEGSKA (reference sequence). The trim removed 3 bases at V and 14 bases at J, leaving 4 bases unmatched. CDR3 region: CSASRDRGEFF. For the CDR3, the DNA is TGCAGTGCTAGCCGGGACAGGGGTGAGTTCTTC.

The rearrangement links TRBV11-3 to TRBJ2-1; D is tentatively TRBD1 or TRBD2 (8 bases each). The germline V and J ends were trimmed by 3 bases and 6 bases, with 15 bases remaining between them. This CDR3 has 15 residues. Germline V lookup: CDR1 SGHNT, CDR2 YENEEA. The CDR3 DNA follows: TGTGCCAGCAGCTTGGGACAGGCGGGGGGCAATGAGCAGTTCTTC. Protein product: CASSLGQAGGNEQFF. The complete variable domain, with remaining parts taken from reference TRBV11-3 and TRBJ2-1, reads EAGVVQSPRYKIIEKKQPVAFWCNPISGHNTLYWYLQNLGQGPELLIRYENEEAVDDSQLPKDRFSAERLKGVDSTLKIQPAELGDSAVYLCASSLGQAGGNEQFFGPGTRLTVL.

The chain links TRBV28 to TRBJ1-5; tentative D call: TRBD1 (5 bases). V gave up 5 bases and J gave up 0 bases, with 26 bases separating them. The germline V gene encodes CDR1 MDHEN and CDR2 SYDVKM. This CDR3 spans 20 amino acids. The CDR3 region has the DNA TGTGCCAGCAGTCAGACGCAAGGGACCCCCCTTTTCTTTAGCAATCAGCCCCAGCATTTT. Its translation is CASSQTQGTPLFFSNQPQHF. Combining the CDR3 with reference TRBV28 and TRBJ1-5 gives the whole variable domain DVKVTQSSRYLVKRTGEKVFLECVQDMDHENMFWYRQDPGLGLRLIYFSYDVKMKEKGDIPEGYSVSREKKERFSLILESASTNQTSMYLCASSQTQGTPLFFSNQPQHFGDGTRLSIL.

The CDR3: CSAQKRTGDYGYTF. The CDR3 nucleotides read TGCAGCGCCCAAAAACGGACAGGGGACTATGGCTACACCTTC. The V gene is TRBV29-1, the J gene TRBJ1-2, with TRBD1 identical over 9 bases. Germline V gene lookup returns CDR1 SQVTM and CDR2 ANQGSEA. V was clipped by 7 bases and J by 3 bases; unmatched bases: 9. The CDR3 length is 14 residues.

This chain joins TRBV28 and TRBJ2-1, with 13 nucleotides matching TRBD2. V shed 3 bases, J shed 4 bases, and the junction held 12 bases outside the gene matches. CDR3 length: 19 residues. Germline V CDR1 and CDR2: MDHEN, SYDVKM. The CDR3 region is CASSLEPTSGRAPYNEQFF. The CDR3 DNA sequence: TGTGCCAGCAGTTTGGAGCCCACTAGCGGGAGGGCCCCTTACAATGAGCAGTTCTTC.

The V and J genes are TRBV2 and TRBJ1-1; D not certain. CDR3 length: 14 residues. The germline CDR1 and CDR2 sequences are SNHLY and FYNNEI. The germline V and J ends were trimmed by 6 bases and 1 base, with 12 bases remaining between them. The CDR3 DNA follows: TGTGCCAGCAGGCAGGCAGGACCGAACACTGAAGCTTTCTTT. Its translation is CASRQAGPNTEAFF.

The V gene is TRBV7-9, the J gene TRBJ2-1, with TRBD2 as a possible D gene (6 bases). CDR1 is SEHNR and CDR2 is FQNEAQ in the germline V gene (reference sequence). CDR3 length equals 16 residues. Trimming pared 2 bases from V and 0 bases from J, leaving 11 bases between. CDR3 DNA: TGTGCCAGCAGCTTATTGGGGGGATTCTCCTACAATGAGCAGTTCTTC. It is translated as CASSLLGGFSYNEQFF.

V usage is TRBV28 and J usage is TRBJ2-7; D uncertain. The CDR3 consists of 14 residues. Germline lookup yields CDR1 MDHEN and CDR2 SYDVKM. The germline V and J ends were trimmed by 2 bases and 0 bases, with 8 bases remaining between them. CDR3 nucleotide sequence: TGTGCCAGCAGTTTACGGGCAAGCTCCTACGAGCAGTACTTC. It codes for CASSLRASSYEQYF.

The chain recombines TRBV2 with TRBJ2-3; 7 bases are a match to TRBD1. The CDR3 is 17 residues long. CDR1 and CDR2 (germline): SNHLY, FYNNEI. The V and J ends lost 6 bases and 6 bases, in that order; junction bases with no gene match: 18. The CDR3 loop is CASRLVTGVRRSDTQYF. CDR3 nucleotide sequence: TGTGCCAGCAGGCTGGTTACAGGGGTTAGGAGGTCGGATACGCAGTATTTT.

This chain joins TRBV5-4 and TRBJ2-4, with D perhaps matching TRBD1 (6 bases). The CDR3 is 16 amino acids. Germline CDR1 reads SGHNT; CDR2 reads YYREEE (reference sequence). V was shortened by 1 base and J by 7 bases, with 18 bases between the two germline ends. The CDR3, as DNA: TGTGCCAGCAGCTTGTCCCCCAGGGGAGAGTCTAACATTCAGTACTTC. Translated: CASSLSPRGESNIQYF.

V gene TRBV6-6 combines with J gene TRBJ1-1; no clear D. Germline lookup yields CDR1 MNHNY and CDR2 SVGAGI (reference sequence). The length of the CDR3 is 12 residues. V was shortened by 5 bases and J by 5 bases, with 9 bases between the two germline ends. The CDR3 reads CASSLNGTEAFF. CDR3 sequence (DNA): TGTGCCAGCAGTCTGAATGGGACTGAAGCTTTCTTT.

This chain uses TRBV28 with TRBJ1-2; possible D gene TRBD1, 5 bases. The ends were cut back, 3 bases at V and 0 bases at J, with 8 bases in the middle. The CDR3 covers 14 residues. Germline CDR1 and CDR2: MDHEN and SYDVKM. The CDR3 loop is CASSLGRANYGYTF. CDR3 nucleotides: TGTGCCAGCAGTTTGGGGCGGGCTAACTATGGCTACACCTTC.

The rearrangement links TRBV18 to TRBJ2-5; D may match TRBD1 or TRBD2 (5 bases each). The germline CDR1 and CDR2 sequences are KGHSH and LQKENI. The CDR3 extends over 18 amino acids. Trimming removed 2 bases at V and 0 bases at J, with 19 bases between. The CDR3 sequence is CASSPNFRDDWYQETQYF. CDR3 DNA: TGTGCCAGCTCACCAAATTTCCGGGACGACTGGTACCAAGAGACCCAGTACTTC.

The chain uses TRBV15 and TRBJ2-3, with 16 bases lining up with TRBD2. With 4 bases clipped from V and 0 bases from J, the junction kept 10 bases outside the gene matches. This CDR3 spans 20 amino acids. CDR1 is LNHNV, CDR2 YYDKDF, per germline (reference sequence). The CDR3 sequence: CATSTPGLAGGPSSTDTQYF. The CDR3 bases are TGTGCCACCAGCACTCCGGGACTAGCGGGAGGGCCGTCGAGCACAGATACGCAGTATTTT.

V usage is TRBV6-6 and J usage is TRBJ1-5, with 10 bases that match TRBD1. Germline CDR1 MNHNY, CDR2 SVGAGI (reference sequence). The CDR3 spans 16 residues. The ends lost 5 bases at V and 3 bases at J; junction bases unmatched: 7. The CDR3 coding sequence is TGTGCCAGCAGTCCCGGGACAGGGGTCCCCAATCAGCCCCAGCATTTT. This codes for CASSPGTGVPNQPQHF.

V is TRBV19 and J is TRBJ2-6; no clear D. Germline CDR1 and CDR2: LNHDA and SQIVND (reference sequence). Trimming removed 6 bases from V and 2 bases from J, with 20 bases in between. The CDR3 loop spans 18 amino acids. CDR3 region: CASSPSPRELPGANVLTF. The CDR3 DNA reads TGTGCCAGTAGCCCCTCCCCGAGAGAATTACCTGGGGCCAACGTCCTGACTTTC.

The rearrangement links TRBV4-1 to TRBJ1-1; 7 bases align to TRBD1. Trimming at V came to 2 bases and at J to 1 base, leaving 7 bases not matched to a gene. Germline assignment: CDR1 MGHRA and CDR2 YSYEKL. CDR3 size: 16 residues. The CDR3 reads CASSQKPRQGNTEAFF. CDR3 bases: TGCGCCAGCAGCCAAAAGCCCAGACAGGGGAACACTGAAGCTTTCTTT.

This clone has just one count. This chain links TRBV15 with TRBJ1-5; no clear D. The V end lost 0 bases, the J end lost 0 bases, and 9 bases lay between the germline ends. There are 16 residues in the CDR3. The germline CDR1 and CDR2 sequences are LNHNV and YYDKDF (reference sequence). CDR3 nucleotides: TGTGCCACCAGCAGAGATGATGAACATAGCAATCAGCCCCAGCATTTT. It translates to CATSRDDEHSNQPQHF.

This chain links TRBV30 with TRBJ1-2, with unresolved D. The CDR3 contains 16 residues. Trimming removed 0 bases at V and 4 bases at J, with 18 bases between. CDR1 and CDR2 from the germline V gene are GTSNPN and SVGIG (reference sequence). The CDR3 nucleotides read TGTGCCTGGAGTGTACTCGGATCAGAGGTTAGCTATGGCTACACCTTC. This gives the protein CAWSVLGSEVSYGYTF.

The chain is built from TRBV9 and TRBJ2-5; 7 bases map to TRBD1. Germline CDR1 and CDR2: SGDLS and YYNGEE. Trimming cost V 2 bases and J 5 bases; bases outside gene matches: 6. CDR3 size: 14 residues. The CDR3 reads CASSVPDRKETQYF. The CDR3 DNA reads TGTGCCAGCAGCGTGCCGGACAGGAAGGAGACCCAGTACTTC. Supplemented by reference TRBV9 and TRBJ2-5, the full variable domain reads DSGVTQTPKHLITATGQRVTLRCSPRSGDLSVYWYQQSLDQGLQFLIQYYNGEERAKGNILERFSAQQFPDLHSELNLSSLELGDSALYFCASSVPDRKETQYFGPGTRLLVL.

This sequence joins TRBV14 and TRBJ2-5; 9 bases are shared with TRBD1. Germline loops: CDR1 SGHDN, CDR2 FVKESK. Trimming took 8 bases from V and 4 from J; bases not matched to a gene: 8. This CDR3 is built from 14 residues. The CDR3 DNA reads TGTGCCAGCTCCGAGGGGACAGGGATAGAGACCCAGTACTTC. Protein: CASSEGTGIETQYF.

The CDR3 nucleotides are TGTGCCAGCAGCCTTGTTGATACGCAGTATTTT. Its translation: CASSLVDTQYF. This chain joins TRBV9 and TRBJ2-3; the D is unclear. The V and J ends lost 4 bases and 6 bases respectively, with 6 bases between them. The CDR3 loop spans 11 amino acids. Germline V lookup: CDR1 SGDLS, CDR2 YYNGEE.

The chain combines TRBV4-1 with TRBJ2-7; D remains ambiguous. Between the trimmed V and J ends, which lost 0 bases and 2 bases, there was a span of 11 bases. CDR3 length: 15 residues. Germline V lookup: CDR1 MGHRA, CDR2 YSYEKL. The CDR3 is CASSQEAVFTYEQYF. The CDR3 DNA reads as TGCGCCAGCAGCCAAGAAGCAGTCTTCACCTACGAGCAGTACTTC.

DNA of the CDR3: TGCGCCAGCAGCTTGGTTACAGACAACACCGGGGAGCTGTTTTTT. It specifies CASSLVTDNTGELFF. The J gene is TRBJ2-2, the V gene TRBV5-1; D unresolved. V was cut by 0 bases and J by 2 bases, with 8 bases left in between. This CDR3 has 15 residues. CDR1 is SGHRS, CDR2 YFSETQ, per germline.

The gene calls are TRBV30 and TRBJ1-2, with D unclear. From germline, CDR1 is GTSNPN and CDR2 SVGIG (reference sequence). The CDR3 loop spans 11 amino acids. With 3 bases removed from V and 5 bases from J, the gap between germline ends came to 7 bases. The CDR3 DNA is TGTGCCTGGAGCCGCCAATATGGCTACACCTTC. Encoded protein: CAWSRQYGYTF.